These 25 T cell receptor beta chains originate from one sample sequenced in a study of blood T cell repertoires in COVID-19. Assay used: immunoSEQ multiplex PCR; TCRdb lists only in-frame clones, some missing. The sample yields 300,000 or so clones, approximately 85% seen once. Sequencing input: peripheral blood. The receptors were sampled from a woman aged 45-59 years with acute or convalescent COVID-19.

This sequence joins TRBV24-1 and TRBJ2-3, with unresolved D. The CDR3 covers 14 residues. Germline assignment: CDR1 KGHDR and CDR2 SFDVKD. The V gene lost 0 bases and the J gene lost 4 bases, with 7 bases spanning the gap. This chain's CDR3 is CATSDLFTADTQYF. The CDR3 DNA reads TGTGCCACCAGTGATTTGTTCACGGCAGATACGCAGTATTTT.

CDR3 in DNA: TGTGCCAGCAGTTTGGAGCTGTTCTCTGGAAACACCATATATTTT. Translation: CASSLELFSGNTIYF. The J gene is TRBJ1-3, the V gene TRBV28; D remains ambiguous. V lost 3 bases and J 0 bases, leaving 9 bases between the germline ends. The germline CDR1 and CDR2 sequences are MDHEN and SYDVKM. CDR3 length: 15 residues.

CDR3 in amino acids: CASSLDSFGYGYTF. The CDR3 DNA is TGTGCCAGCAGCTTAGATTCTTTCGGCTATGGCTACACCTTC. This sequence joins TRBV7-3 and TRBJ1-2; D is unclear. Germline CDR1 and CDR2: SGHTA and FQGTGA. The CDR3 length is 14 residues. The V gene lost 2 bases and the J gene lost 4 bases, with 11 bases spanning the gap.

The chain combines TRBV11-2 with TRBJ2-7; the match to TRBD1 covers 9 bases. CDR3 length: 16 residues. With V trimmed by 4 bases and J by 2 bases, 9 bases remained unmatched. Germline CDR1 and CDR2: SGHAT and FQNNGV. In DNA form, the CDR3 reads TGTGCCAGCAGCTCCCTTCGGGACAGGGCGCCCTACGAGCAGTACTTC. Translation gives CASSSLRDRAPYEQYF.

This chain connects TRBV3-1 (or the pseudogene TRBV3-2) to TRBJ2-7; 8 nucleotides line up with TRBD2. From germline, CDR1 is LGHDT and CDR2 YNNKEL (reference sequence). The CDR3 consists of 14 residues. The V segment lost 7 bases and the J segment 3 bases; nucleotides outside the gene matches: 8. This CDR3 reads CASTPGAGGYEQYF. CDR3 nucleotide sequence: TGTGCCAGCACCCCGGGGGCGGGAGGCTACGAGCAGTACTTC.

In DNA, the CDR3 is TGCGCCAGCAGTAAGGGGGACAGCACCTACAATGAGCAGTTCTTC. This codes for CASSKGDSTYNEQFF. The V call is TRBV5-1, the J call TRBJ2-1; 7 nucleotides agree with TRBD1. Per germline, CDR1 SGHRS and CDR2 YFSETQ. V was clipped by 5 bases and J by 2 bases; unmatched bases: 7. There are 15 residues in the CDR3.

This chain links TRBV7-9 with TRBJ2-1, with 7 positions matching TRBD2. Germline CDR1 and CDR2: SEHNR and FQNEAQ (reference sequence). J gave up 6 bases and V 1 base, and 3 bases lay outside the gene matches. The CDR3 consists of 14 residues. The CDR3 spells CASSLGLASNEQFF. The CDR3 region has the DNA TGTGCCAGCAGCTTAGGACTAGCTTCCAATGAGCAGTTCTTC.

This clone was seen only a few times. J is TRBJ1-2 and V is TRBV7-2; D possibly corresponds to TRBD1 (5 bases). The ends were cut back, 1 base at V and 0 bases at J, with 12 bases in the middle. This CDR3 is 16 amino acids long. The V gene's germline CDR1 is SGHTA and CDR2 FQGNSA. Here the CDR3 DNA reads TGTGCCAGCAGCTTAGAGGCAGGGCTCCCTAACTATGGCTACACCTTC. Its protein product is CASSLEAGLPNYGYTF.

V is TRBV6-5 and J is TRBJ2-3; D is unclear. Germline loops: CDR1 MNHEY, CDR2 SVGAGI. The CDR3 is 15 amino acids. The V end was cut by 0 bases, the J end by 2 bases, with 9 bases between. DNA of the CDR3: TGTGCCAGCAGTTACTCGAGGAGAATCACAGATACGCAGTATTTT. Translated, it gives CASSYSRRITDTQYF.

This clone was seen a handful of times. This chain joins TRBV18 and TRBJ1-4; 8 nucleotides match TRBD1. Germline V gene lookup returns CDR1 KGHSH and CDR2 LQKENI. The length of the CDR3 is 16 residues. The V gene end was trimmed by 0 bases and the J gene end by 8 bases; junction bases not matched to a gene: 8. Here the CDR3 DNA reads TGTGCCAGCTCACCACCATCATTAAACAGGGGGGAAAAACTGTTTTTT. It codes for CASSPPSLNRGEKLFF. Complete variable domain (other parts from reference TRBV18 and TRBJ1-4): NAGVMQNPRHLVRRRGQEARLRCSPMKGHSHVYWYRQLPEEGLKFMVYLQKENIIDESGMPKERFSAEFPKEGPSILRIQQVVRGDSAAYFCASSPPSLNRGEKLFFGSGTQLSVL.

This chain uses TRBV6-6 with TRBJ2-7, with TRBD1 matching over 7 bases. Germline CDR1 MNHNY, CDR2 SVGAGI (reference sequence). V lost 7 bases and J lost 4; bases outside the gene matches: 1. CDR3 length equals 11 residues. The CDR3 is CASTGGYEQYF. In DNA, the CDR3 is TGTGCCAGCACAGGGGGTTACGAGCAGTACTTC.

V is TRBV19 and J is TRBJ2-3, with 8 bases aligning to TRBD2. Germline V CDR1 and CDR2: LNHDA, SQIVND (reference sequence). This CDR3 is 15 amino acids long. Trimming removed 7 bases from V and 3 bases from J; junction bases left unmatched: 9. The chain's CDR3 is CASTLRSGSTDTQYF. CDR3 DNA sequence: TGTGCCAGTACCCTCCGGAGCGGGAGTACAGATACGCAGTATTTT.

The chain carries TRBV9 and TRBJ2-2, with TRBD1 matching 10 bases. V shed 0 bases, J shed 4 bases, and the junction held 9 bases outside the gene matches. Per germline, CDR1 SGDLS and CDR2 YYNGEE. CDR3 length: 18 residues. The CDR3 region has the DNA TGTGCCAGCAGCGTAGCCCCCGACAGGGGGCGCCGCACCGGGGAGCTGTTTTTT. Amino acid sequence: CASSVAPDRGRRTGELFF.

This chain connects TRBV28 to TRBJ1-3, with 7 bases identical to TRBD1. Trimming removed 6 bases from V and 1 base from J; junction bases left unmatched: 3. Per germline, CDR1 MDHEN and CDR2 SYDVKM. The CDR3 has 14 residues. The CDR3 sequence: CASRTGQSGNTIYF. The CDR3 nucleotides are TGTGCCAGCAGGACAGGGCAATCTGGAAACACCATATATTTT.

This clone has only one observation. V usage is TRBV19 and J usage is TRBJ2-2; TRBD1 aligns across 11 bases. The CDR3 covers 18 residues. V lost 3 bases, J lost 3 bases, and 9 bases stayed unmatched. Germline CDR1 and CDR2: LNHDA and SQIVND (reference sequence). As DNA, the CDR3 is TGTGCCAGTAGTATTGGACAGGGGGCGGGCGTCTACACCGGGGAGCTGTTTTTT. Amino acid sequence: CASSIGQGAGVYTGELFF.

This CDR3 is CASSLGSSYEQYF. CDR3 coding DNA: TGTGCCAGCAGTTTGGGCAGTTCCTACGAGCAGTACTTC. The chain is built from TRBV12-3 or TRBV12-4 and TRBJ2-7; D is ambiguous. Trimming cost V 3 bases and J 1 base, with 7 bases left between them. The CDR3 is 13 amino acids.

CDR3 bases: TGCGCCAGCAGCCACCAGGACAGGGGCTACGAGCAGTACTTC. Protein product: CASSHQDRGYEQYF. The V and J genes are TRBV4-1 and TRBJ2-7; 9 positions match TRBD1. In germline, CDR1 is MGHRA, CDR2 YSYEKL. The CDR3 runs to 14 residues. Losses at the gene ends were 3 bases for V and 3 bases for J; bases not matched to a gene: 3.

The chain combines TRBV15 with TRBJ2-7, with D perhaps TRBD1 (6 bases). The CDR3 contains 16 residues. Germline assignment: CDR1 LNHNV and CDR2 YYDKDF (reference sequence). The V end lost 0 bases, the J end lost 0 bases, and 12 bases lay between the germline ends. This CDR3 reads CATSRDLMTGSYEQYF. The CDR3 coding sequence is TGTGCCACCAGCAGAGATCTCATGACAGGCTCCTACGAGCAGTACTTC. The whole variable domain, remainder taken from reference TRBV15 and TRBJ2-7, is DAMVIQNPRYQVTQFGKPVTLSCSQTLNHNVMYWYQQKSSQAPKLLFHYYDKDFNNEADTPDNFQSRRPNTSFCFLDIRSPGLGDTAMYLCATSRDLMTGSYEQYFGPGTRLTVT.

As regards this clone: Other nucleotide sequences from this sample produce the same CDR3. The chain's CDR3 is CAWSVGGRADTQYF. The CDR3 region has the DNA TGTGCCTGGAGTGTAGGCGGGAGGGCAGATACGCAGTATTTT. This sequence joins TRBV30 and TRBJ2-3; TRBD2 aligns across 9 bases. V dropped 0 bases and J dropped 4; count of bases not matched to a gene: 2. Germline CDR1 and CDR2: GTSNPN and SVGIG (reference sequence). The CDR3 contains 14 residues.

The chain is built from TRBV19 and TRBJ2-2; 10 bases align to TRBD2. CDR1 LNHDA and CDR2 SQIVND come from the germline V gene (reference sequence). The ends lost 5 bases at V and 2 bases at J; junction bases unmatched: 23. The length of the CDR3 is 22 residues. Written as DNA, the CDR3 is TGTGCCAGTAGTTCGAGCCTCGGGTTAGCGGGAGGCCCTAATAGAAACACCGGGGAGCTGTTTTTT. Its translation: CASSSSLGLAGGPNRNTGELFF. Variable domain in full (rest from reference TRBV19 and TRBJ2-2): DGGITQSPKYLFRKEGQNVTLSCEQNLNHDAMYWYRQDPGQGLRLIYYSQIVNDFQKGDIAEGYSVSREKKESFPLTVTSAQKNPTAFYLCASSSSLGLAGGPNRNTGELFFGEGSRLTVL.

The CDR3 DNA is TGTGCCAGCAGCCTGAAGATCGGTGAGACCCAGTACTTC. It specifies CASSLKIGETQYF. The chain couples TRBV3-1 (or the pseudogene TRBV3-2) to TRBJ2-5; D unresolved. This CDR3 is built from 13 residues. V shed 4 bases and J shed 5 bases, with 11 bases lying between them. Germline-derived CDR1 and CDR2 are LGHDT and YNNKEL (reference sequence).

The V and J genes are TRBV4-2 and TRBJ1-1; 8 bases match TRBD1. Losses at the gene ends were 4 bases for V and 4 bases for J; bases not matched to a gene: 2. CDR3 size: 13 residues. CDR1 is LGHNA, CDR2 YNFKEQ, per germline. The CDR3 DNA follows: TGTGCCAGCAGCCTCGACAGGGGCACTGAAGCTTTCTTT. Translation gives CASSLDRGTEAFF.

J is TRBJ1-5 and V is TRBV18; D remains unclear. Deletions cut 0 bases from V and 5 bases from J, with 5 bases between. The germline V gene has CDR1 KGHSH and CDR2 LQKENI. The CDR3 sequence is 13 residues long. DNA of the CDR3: TGTGCCAGCTCACCACCTGGAGATCAGCCCCAGCATTTT. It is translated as CASSPPGDQPQHF.

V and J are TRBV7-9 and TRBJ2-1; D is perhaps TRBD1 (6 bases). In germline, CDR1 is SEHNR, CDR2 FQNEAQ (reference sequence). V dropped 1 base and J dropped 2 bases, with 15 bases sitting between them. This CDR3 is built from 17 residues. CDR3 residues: CASSLEGVLTAYNEQFF. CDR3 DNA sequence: TGTGCCAGCAGCTTAGAGGGGGTCCTCACCGCCTACAATGAGCAGTTCTTC.

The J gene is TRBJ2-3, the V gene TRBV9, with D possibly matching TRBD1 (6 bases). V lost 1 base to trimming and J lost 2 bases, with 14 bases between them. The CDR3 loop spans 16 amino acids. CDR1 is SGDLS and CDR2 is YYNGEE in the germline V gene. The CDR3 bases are TGTGCCAGCAGCGTAACCCTGGACAGATACACAGATACGCAGTATTTT. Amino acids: CASSVTLDRYTDTQYF.